These 8 T cell receptor beta chains share one sample of origin, sequenced in a study of CD4 T cells in relation to SARS-CoV-2 and coronaviruses. Before the COVID-19 pandemic, during about 2011-2019, CD4+ T cells were taken from unexposed donors. Isolation of CD4+ T cells took place after 10 days in culture. Their recognized antigens are unknown. Assay used: immunoSEQ multiplex PCR; TCRdb lists only in-frame clones, some missing. The table records tens of thousands of clones, 76% of them present only once. What was sequenced was CD4+ T cells from PBMCs, cultured in vitro. The source is a human donor in good health.

This clone has a single count. V gene TRBV6-4 combines with J gene TRBJ2-1, with 7 bases matching TRBD1. The ends lost 5 bases at V and 0 bases at J; junction bases unmatched: 1. Germline CDR1 and CDR2: MRHNA and SNTAGT. The CDR3 has 14 amino acids. The DNA for the CDR3 is TGTGCCAGCAGTCCAGGGGGCTCCTACAATGAGCAGTTCTTC. This translates into CASSPGGSYNEQFF.

The V gene is TRBV5-5, the J gene TRBJ1-2; D not resolved. Germline-derived CDR1 and CDR2 are SGHKS and YYEKEE (reference sequence). The CDR3 extends over 14 amino acids. Trimming removed 4 bases at V and 4 bases at J, with 14 bases between. The chain's CDR3 is CASSVRVQSYGYTF. In DNA, the CDR3 is TGTGCCAGCAGCGTCCGCGTTCAAAGCTATGGCTACACCTTC.

A few counts support this clone. J is TRBJ2-7 and V is TRBV27; the D gene is possibly TRBD2 (6 bases). Trimming took off 4 bases at V and 0 bases at J, with 13 bases between the two ends. This CDR3 has 15 residues. Germline lookup yields CDR1 MNHEY and CDR2 SMNVEV (reference sequence). The CDR3 sequence is CASSSKGLLSYEQYF. The CDR3 DNA follows: TGTGCCAGCAGTTCCAAGGGACTTCTCTCCTACGAGCAGTACTTC.

This clone was detected a few times. J is TRBJ1-6 and V is TRBV10-3; a weak D match, TRBD1 (6 bases). Germline-derived CDR1 and CDR2 are ENHRY and SYGVKD. The V and J ends lost 10 bases and 6 bases respectively, with 19 bases between them. This CDR3 is built from 15 residues. The CDR3, as DNA: TGTGCCACCCAATTGCCCGGGGGCTCTAATTCACCCCTCCACTTT. Amino acids: CATQLPGGSNSPLHF.

This sequence joins TRBV11-3 and TRBJ2-2; D might be TRBD2 (7 bases). Germline V gene sequence: CDR1 SGHNT, CDR2 YENEEA. The CDR3 is made up of 16 amino acids. Trimming pared 5 bases from V and 4 bases from J, leaving 17 bases between. The CDR3 DNA is TGTGCCAGCAGCCCTCGCGTCGGGGGGCTCACCGGGGAGCTGTTTTTT. Protein: CASSPRVGGLTGELFF.

In this sample, this clone turned up a few times. Germline is not matched at one junction end, which may reflect a read error. The V and J genes are TRBV11-3 and TRBJ2-5; perhaps TRBD1 as D (6 bases). This CDR3 contains 15 residues. Germline V CDR1 and CDR2: SGHNT, YENEEA. The CDR3 loop reads CASSLGHPDQETQYF. CDR3 in DNA: TGTGCCAGCAGCTTGGGACACCCCGACCAGGAGACCCAGTACTTC.

The genes are TRBV9 and TRBJ2-5, with D perhaps matching TRBD2 (5 bases). From germline, CDR1 is SGDLS and CDR2 YYNGEE. The CDR3 consists of 15 residues. Between the trimmed V and J ends, which lost 4 bases and 5 bases, there was a span of 18 bases. CDR3 nucleotides: TGTGCCAGCAGCTTCCACGGACTTCCGGGCGAGACCCAGTACTTC. Protein product: CASSFHGLPGETQYF.

This chain links TRBV4-3 with TRBJ1-4; no firm D call. With 3 bases removed from V and 8 bases from J, the gap between germline ends came to 13 bases. The CDR3 totals 14 residues. Germline loops: CDR1 LGHNA, CDR2 YSLEER. For the CDR3, the DNA is TGCGCCAGCAGCCAGGGAGGGTCGACGGAAAAACTGTTTTTT. Translated, it gives CASSQGGSTEKLFF.